The 16 T cell receptor beta chains below were found in one sample sequenced in a study of vaccination and CD4 T cells after COVID-19. The antigens these receptors bind are not known. Stated treatment: 10-day PBMC culture with coronavirus spike peptide pools or control peptides (ViraFEST assay). Cultured CD4+ T cells had their DNA profiled by the Oncomine TCR Beta short-read assay. TCRdb independently ran MiXCR on the PCR reads; one entry per CDR3 protein. This sample carries over 20,000 distinct CDR3 sequences, around 48% of them seen once, and the ten largest clones take more than 3.5%. Sequencing input: CD4+ T cells from blood, cultured in vitro. These TCRs come from a human donor who had recovered from COVID-19.

The rearrangement links TRBV24-1 to TRBJ2-3; TRBD1 matches 9 bases. The junction had 4 bases not matched to a gene; V was cut back by 3 bases and J by 1 base. The CDR3 spans 16 residues. The germline V gene has CDR1 KGHDR and CDR2 SFDVKD. CDR3 sequence (DNA): TGTGCCACCAGTGATAGGGACAGGGCAGGCACAGATACGCAGTATTTT. Translation gives CATSDRDRAGTDTQYF.

In this sample, this clonotype turned up a few times. The chain has TRBV20-1 and TRBJ1-1; D unresolved. Germline V gene lookup returns CDR1 DFQATT and CDR2 SNEGSKA (reference sequence). Trimming stripped 7 bases from V and 1 base from J, with 10 bases between. The CDR3 sequence is 12 residues long. DNA for the CDR3: TGCAGTGGTCAACAGCAGAACACTGAAGCTTTCTTT. It translates to CSGQQQNTEAFF.

The J gene is TRBJ2-2, the V gene TRBV2; maybe TRBD2 (6 bases). The germline V and J ends were trimmed by 8 bases and 3 bases, with 16 bases remaining between them. The CDR3 consists of 15 residues. Germline V CDR1 and CDR2: SNHLY, FYNNEI. CDR3 loop: CASRVGTGDTGELFF. The CDR3 DNA sequence: TGTGCCAGCCGAGTCGGGACTGGTGACACCGGGGAGCTGTTTTTT. Full variable domain (outside the CDR3, taken from reference TRBV2 and TRBJ2-2): EPEVTQTPSHQVTQMGQEVILRCVPISNHLYFYWYRQILGQKVEFLVSFYNNEISEKSEIFDDQFSVERPDGSNFTLKIRSTKLEDSAMYFCASRVGTGDTGELFFGEGSRLTVL.

This clonotype was counted between two and nine times. This chain links TRBV20-1 with TRBJ2-2; tentatively, D is TRBD1 or TRBD2 (6 bases each). The germline CDR1 and CDR2 sequences are DFQATT and SNEGSKA (reference sequence). V was clipped by 4 bases and J by 0 bases, with 9 bases between them. The CDR3 length is 14 residues. CDR3 sequence reads: CSATEGANTGELFF. DNA of the CDR3: TGCAGTGCTACGGAGGGGGCGAACACCGGGGAGCTGTTTTTT.

This clonotype was counted only a few times. The chain couples TRBV11-2 to TRBJ2-3; D is uncertain. Germline V gene sequence: CDR1 SGHAT, CDR2 FQNNGV. V was trimmed by 5 bases and J by 2 bases, leaving 17 bases between them. This CDR3 region has 16 residues. CDR3 bases: TGTGCCAGCAGCCTGACCTGGCAGGCTCACACAGATACGCAGTATTTT. It encodes CASSLTWQAHTDTQYF.

V gene TRBV6-2 or TRBV6-3 combines with J gene TRBJ2-3, with D perhaps given as TRBD1 or TRBD2 (5 bases each). The CDR3 runs to 13 residues. Trimming stripped 6 bases from V and 7 bases from J, with 14 bases between. The germline V gene encodes CDR1 MNHEY and CDR2 SVGEGT. CDR3 sequence: CASSWGKWNTQYF. CDR3 DNA sequence: TGTGCCAGCAGCTGGGGGAAATGGAATACGCAGTATTTT.

The genes are TRBV5-1 and TRBJ1-5; a weak D match, TRBD1 (5 bases). CDR3 length: 16 amino acids. Germline V gives CDR1 SGHRS, CDR2 YFSETQ. V shed 0 bases and J shed 2 bases, with 12 bases lying between them. The CDR3 DNA reads as TGCGCCAGCAGCTTGGGGACACCGGGTGGCAATCAGCCCCAGCATTTT. This translates into CASSLGTPGGNQPQHF.

This clonotype has just a few counts. The rearrangement joins TRBV2 to TRBJ2-7; D may be TRBD2 (6 bases). Trimming removed 5 bases from V and 2 bases from J, with 16 bases in between. Germline-derived CDR1 and CDR2 are SNHLY and FYNNEI. CDR3 size: 15 residues. CDR3 sequence (DNA): TGTGCCAGCAGTTCGGAGGGAGCAATTCCCTACGAGCAGTACTTC. This encodes CASSSEGAIPYEQYF.

The chain links TRBV19 to TRBJ1-1, with TRBD1 as a possible D gene (6 bases). Trimming stripped 2 bases from V and 2 bases from J, with 12 bases between. This CDR3 contains 15 residues. Per germline, CDR1 LNHDA and CDR2 SQIVND (reference sequence). DNA of the CDR3: TGTGCCAGTAGTATAAGTACAGGGATTAACACTGAAGCTTTCTTT. Translating it yields CASSISTGINTEAFF.

This clonotype was counted between two and nine times. J is TRBJ2-2 and V is TRBV20-1, with D uncertain. Germline assignment: CDR1 DFQATT and CDR2 SNEGSKA (reference sequence). The CDR3 is made up of 13 amino acids. V was trimmed by 3 bases and J by 5 bases, leaving 10 bases between them. The CDR3 region is CSASPGRTGELFF. Written as DNA, the CDR3 is TGCAGTGCTAGTCCTGGGCGTACCGGGGAGCTGTTTTTT.

V gene TRBV27 combines with J gene TRBJ2-3, with D perhaps matching TRBD1 or TRBD2 (5 bases each). Germline CDR1 reads MNHEY; CDR2 reads SMNVEV (reference sequence). V gave up 5 bases and J gave up 1 base, with 10 bases separating them. This CDR3 has 14 amino acids. The chain's CDR3 is CASSAGTGTDTQYF. The CDR3 DNA reads as TGTGCCAGCAGTGCCGGGACGGGCACAGATACGCAGTATTTT.

This chain links TRBV11-2 with TRBJ2-7; D might be TRBD2 (5 bases). Germline V gene data show CDR1 as SGHAT and CDR2 as FQNNGV. V was pared by 1 base and J by 2 bases, with 9 bases between. CDR3 length: 14 amino acids. CDR3 sequence (DNA): TGTGCCAGCAGCTTAGTAACGGGGACCTACGAGCAGTACTTC. Encoded protein: CASSLVTGTYEQYF.

This rearrangement joins TRBV11-2 to TRBJ2-7; D is uncertain. The ends were cut back, 5 bases at V and 3 bases at J, with 14 bases in the middle. Germline V lookup: CDR1 SGHAT, CDR2 FQNNGV. This CDR3 has 14 residues. CDR3 sequence reads: CASSHGPASYEQYF. The CDR3 DNA follows: TGTGCCAGCAGCCACGGACCAGCAAGCTACGAGCAGTACTTC.

V gene TRBV12-3 or TRBV12-4 combines with J gene TRBJ1-5; no clear D. This CDR3 is built from 14 residues. V was clipped by 6 bases and J by 1 base, with 10 bases between them. CDR3 sequence reads: CASRNGRSNQPQHF. In nucleotides, the CDR3 is TGTGCCAGCAGAAACGGACGGAGCAATCAGCCCCAGCATTTT.

The chain has TRBV24-1 and TRBJ2-7; the D gene is possibly TRBD1 (5 bases). V lost 5 bases and J lost 0, with 13 bases in between. CDR1 and CDR2 from the germline V gene are KGHDR and SFDVKD. The CDR3 covers 15 residues. The CDR3 region has the DNA TGTGCCACCAGTGCCCCAACAGGAAACTCCTACGAGCAGTACTTC. Its translation is CATSAPTGNSYEQYF.

The rearrangement links TRBV20-1 to TRBJ2-1; D remains unclear. Per the germline V gene, CDR1 is DFQATT and CDR2 is SNEGSKA (reference sequence). CDR3 length: 15 amino acids. V was clipped by 3 bases and J by 4 bases, with 16 bases between them. Written as DNA, the CDR3 is TGCAGTGCTAGGGATCCTTGGAGAGGATACAATGAGCAGTTCTTC. It encodes CSARDPWRGYNEQFF.